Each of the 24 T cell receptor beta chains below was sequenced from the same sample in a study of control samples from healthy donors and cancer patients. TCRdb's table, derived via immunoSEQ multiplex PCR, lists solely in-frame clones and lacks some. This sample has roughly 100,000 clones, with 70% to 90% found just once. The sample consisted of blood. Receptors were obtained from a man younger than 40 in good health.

This chain's CDR3 is CAIRGGLNYGYTF. The CDR3 coding sequence is TGTGCCATCAGAGGGGGCCTTAACTATGGCTACACCTTC. This chain links TRBV10-3 with TRBJ1-2; 7 bases fit TRBD1. Germline CDR1 ENHRY, CDR2 SYGVKD. The junction had 2 bases not matched to a gene; V was cut back by 6 bases and J by 1 base. The CDR3 has 13 residues.

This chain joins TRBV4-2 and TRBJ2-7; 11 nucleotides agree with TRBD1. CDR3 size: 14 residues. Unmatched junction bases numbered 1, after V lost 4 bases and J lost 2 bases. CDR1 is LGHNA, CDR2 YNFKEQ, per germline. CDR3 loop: CASSRDRGTYEQYF. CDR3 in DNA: TGTGCCAGCAGCCGGGACAGGGGGACCTACGAGCAGTACTTC.

The CDR3 coding sequence is TGTGCCAGCAGTAACGGACTAGCGGGAGGGACCACAGATACGCAGTATTTT. It is translated as CASSNGLAGGTTDTQYF. This chain joins TRBV6-2 or TRBV6-3 and TRBJ2-3; 15 bases are a match to TRBD2. Germline CDR1 reads MNHEY; CDR2 reads SVGEGT. CDR3 size: 17 residues. After removal of 5 bases from V and 2 bases from J, the junction contained 5 bases not matched to a gene.

In DNA form, the CDR3 reads TGTGCCAGCAGCTTAAGGTCCCCCGGCACAGATACGCAGTATTTT. This encodes CASSLRSPGTDTQYF. The rearrangement joins TRBV11-2 to TRBJ2-3; D not certain. V was pared by 2 bases and J by 1 base, with 10 bases between. Germline-derived CDR1 and CDR2 are SGHAT and FQNNGV. The CDR3 sequence is 15 residues long.

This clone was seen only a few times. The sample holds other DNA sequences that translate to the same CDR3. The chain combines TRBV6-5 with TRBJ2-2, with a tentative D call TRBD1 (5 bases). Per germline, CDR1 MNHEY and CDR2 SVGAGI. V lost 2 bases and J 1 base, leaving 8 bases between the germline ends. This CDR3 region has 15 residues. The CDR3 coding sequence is TGTGCCAGCAGTTACCGACAGCTGAACACCGGGGAGCTGTTTTTT. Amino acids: CASSYRQLNTGELFF.

CDR3: CASSSRPGNSPLHF. For the CDR3, the DNA is TGTGCCAGCAGTTCCAGACCGGGAAATTCACCCCTCCACTTT. V usage is TRBV28 and J usage is TRBJ1-6; no firm D call. The ends were cut back, 4 bases at V and 7 bases at J, with 11 bases in the middle. CDR1 is MDHEN, CDR2 SYDVKM, per germline. This CDR3 contains 14 residues. Based on the CDR3 plus reference TRBV28 and TRBJ1-6, the full variable domain is DVKVTQSSRYLVKRTGEKVFLECVQDMDHENMFWYRQDPGLGLRLIYFSYDVKMKEKGDIPEGYSVSREKKERFSLILESASTNQTSMYLCASSSRPGNSPLHFGNGTRLTVT.

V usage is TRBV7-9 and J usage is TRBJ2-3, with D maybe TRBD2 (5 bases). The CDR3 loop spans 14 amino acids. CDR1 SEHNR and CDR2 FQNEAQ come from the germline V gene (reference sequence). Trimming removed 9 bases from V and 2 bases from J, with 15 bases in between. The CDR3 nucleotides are TGTGCCAGTAGTTTGGGAGAGGTCACAGATACGCAGTATTTT. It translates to CASSLGEVTDTQYF.

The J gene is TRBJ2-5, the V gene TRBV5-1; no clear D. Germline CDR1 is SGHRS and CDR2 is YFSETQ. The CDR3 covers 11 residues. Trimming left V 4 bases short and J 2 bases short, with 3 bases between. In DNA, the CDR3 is TGCGCCAGCAGCGTACAAGAGACCCAGTACTTC. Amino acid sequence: CASSVQETQYF.

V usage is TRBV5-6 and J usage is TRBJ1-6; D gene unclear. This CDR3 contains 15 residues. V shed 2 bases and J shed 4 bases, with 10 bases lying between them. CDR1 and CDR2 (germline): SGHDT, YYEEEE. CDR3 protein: CASSLPGEYNSPLHF. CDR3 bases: TGTGCCAGCAGCTTACCAGGTGAATATAATTCACCCCTCCACTTT.

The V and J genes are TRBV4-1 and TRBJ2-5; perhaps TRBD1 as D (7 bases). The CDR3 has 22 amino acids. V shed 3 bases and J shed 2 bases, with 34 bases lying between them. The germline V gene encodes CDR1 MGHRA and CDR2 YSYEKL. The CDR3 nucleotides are TGCGCCAGCAGCCACCTCGGGCACAGGGGATTTTCCGGGGGAGACTCTCAAGAGACCCAGTACTTC. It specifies CASSHLGHRGFSGGDSQETQYF.

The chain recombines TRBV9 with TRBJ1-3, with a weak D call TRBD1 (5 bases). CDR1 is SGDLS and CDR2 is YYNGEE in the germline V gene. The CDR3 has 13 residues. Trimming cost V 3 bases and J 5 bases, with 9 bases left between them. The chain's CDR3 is CASSEPGRNTIYF. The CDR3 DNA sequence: TGTGCCAGCAGCGAGCCGGGACGAAACACCATATATTTT.

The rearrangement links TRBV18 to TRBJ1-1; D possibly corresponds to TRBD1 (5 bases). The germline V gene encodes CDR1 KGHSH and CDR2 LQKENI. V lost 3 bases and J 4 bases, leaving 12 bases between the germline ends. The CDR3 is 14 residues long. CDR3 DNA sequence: TGTGCCAGCTCACCGGACAAGAGAACCACTGAAGCTTTCTTT. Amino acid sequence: CASSPDKRTTEAFF.

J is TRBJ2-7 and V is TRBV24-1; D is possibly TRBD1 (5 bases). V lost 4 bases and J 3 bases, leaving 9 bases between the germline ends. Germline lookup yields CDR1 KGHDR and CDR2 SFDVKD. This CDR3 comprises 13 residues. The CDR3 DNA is TGTGCCACCAGTGACCCAGGGCACTACGAGCAGTACTTC. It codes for CATSDPGHYEQYF.

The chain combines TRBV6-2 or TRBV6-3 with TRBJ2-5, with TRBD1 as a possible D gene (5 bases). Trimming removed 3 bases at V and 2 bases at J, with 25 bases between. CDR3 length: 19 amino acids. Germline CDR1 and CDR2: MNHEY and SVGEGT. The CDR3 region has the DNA TGTGCCAGCAGTTATGGAGTTGGGGCCTCCGGAACGCTGCAAGAGACCCAGTACTTC. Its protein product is CASSYGVGASGTLQETQYF.

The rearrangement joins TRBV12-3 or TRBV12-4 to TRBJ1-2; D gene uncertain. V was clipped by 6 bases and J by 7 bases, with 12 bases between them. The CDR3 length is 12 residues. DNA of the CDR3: TGTGCCAGCAGCCGCGCGACACGTGGCTACACCTTC. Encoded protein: CASSRATRGYTF.

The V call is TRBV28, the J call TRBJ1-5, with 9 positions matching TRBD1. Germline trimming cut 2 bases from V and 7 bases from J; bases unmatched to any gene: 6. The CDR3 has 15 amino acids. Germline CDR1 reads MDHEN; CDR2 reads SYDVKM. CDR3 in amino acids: CASSLEDRGHQPQHF. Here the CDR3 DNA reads TGTGCCAGCAGTTTAGAGGACAGGGGACACCAGCCCCAGCATTTT.

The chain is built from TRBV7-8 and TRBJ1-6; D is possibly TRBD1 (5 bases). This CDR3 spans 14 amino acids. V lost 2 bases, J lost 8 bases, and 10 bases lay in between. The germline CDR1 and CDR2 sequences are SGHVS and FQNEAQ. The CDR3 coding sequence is TGTGCCAGCAGCTTAATCCAACAGGATTCACCCCTCCACTTT. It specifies CASSLIQQDSPLHF.

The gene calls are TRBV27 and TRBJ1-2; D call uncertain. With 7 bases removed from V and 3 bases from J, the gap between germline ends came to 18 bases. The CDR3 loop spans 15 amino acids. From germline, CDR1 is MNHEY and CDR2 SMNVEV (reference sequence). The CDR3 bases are TGTGCCAGCACCGAACCGGGATCCACGGACTATGGCTACACCTTC. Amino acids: CASTEPGSTDYGYTF.

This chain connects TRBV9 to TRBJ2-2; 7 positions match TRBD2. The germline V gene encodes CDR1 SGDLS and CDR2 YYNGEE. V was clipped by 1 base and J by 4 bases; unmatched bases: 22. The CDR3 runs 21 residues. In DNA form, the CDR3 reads TGTGCCAGCAGCGTACAGGATAGTTCTGTAGCGGGTGGGGGGAGCACCGGGGAGCTGTTTTTT. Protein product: CASSVQDSSVAGGGSTGELFF.

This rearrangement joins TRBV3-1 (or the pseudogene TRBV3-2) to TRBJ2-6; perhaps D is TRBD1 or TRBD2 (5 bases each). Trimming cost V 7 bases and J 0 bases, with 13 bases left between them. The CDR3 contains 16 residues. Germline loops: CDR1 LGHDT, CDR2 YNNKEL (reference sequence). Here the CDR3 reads CASTGTVDSGANVLTF. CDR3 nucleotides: TGTGCCAGCACCGGGACGGTAGACTCTGGGGCCAACGTCCTGACTTTC.

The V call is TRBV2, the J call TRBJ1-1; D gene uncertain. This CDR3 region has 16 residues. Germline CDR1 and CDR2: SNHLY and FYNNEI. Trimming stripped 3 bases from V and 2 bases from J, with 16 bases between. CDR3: CASSDFPGQSNTEAFF. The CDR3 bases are TGTGCCAGCAGTGACTTTCCGGGCCAGTCTAACACTGAAGCTTTCTTT.

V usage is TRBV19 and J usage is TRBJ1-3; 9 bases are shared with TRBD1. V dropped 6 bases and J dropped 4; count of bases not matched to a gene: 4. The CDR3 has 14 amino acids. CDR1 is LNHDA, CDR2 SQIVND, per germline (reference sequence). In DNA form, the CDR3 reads TGTGCCAGTAGGGGACAGGGTCACGGAAACACCATATATTTT. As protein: CASRGQGHGNTIYF.

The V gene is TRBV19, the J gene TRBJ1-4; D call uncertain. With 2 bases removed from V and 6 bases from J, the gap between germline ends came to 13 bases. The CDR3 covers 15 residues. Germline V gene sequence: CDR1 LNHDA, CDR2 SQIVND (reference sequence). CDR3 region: CASSIFPGYDEKLFF. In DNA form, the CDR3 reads TGTGCCAGTAGTATATTTCCGGGATACGATGAAAAACTGTTTTTT.

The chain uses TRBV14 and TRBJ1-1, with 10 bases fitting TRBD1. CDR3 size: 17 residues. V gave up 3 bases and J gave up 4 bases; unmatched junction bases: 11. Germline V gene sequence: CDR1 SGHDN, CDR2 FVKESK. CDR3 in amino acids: CASSQPLGDRGVTEAFF. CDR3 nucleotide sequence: TGTGCCAGCAGCCAGCCTCTCGGGGACAGGGGCGTCACTGAAGCTTTCTTT.